The 5 T cell receptor beta chains listed next were all sequenced from one sample in a study of cytomegalovirus exposure and HLA in healthy donors. The PCR employed 60 Vbeta primers together with 13 Jbeta primers. TCRdb's copy holds only in-frame clones and misses some; the assay was immunoSEQ multiplex PCR. The sample contains some 190,000 clones, approximately 80% of which appear only once. Material for sequencing was PBMCs. All receptors come from a boy aged 2 to 10 in good health and CMV-seronegative.

The chain carries TRBV9 and TRBJ2-1, with 7 bases that match TRBD2. Germline CDR1 is SGDLS and CDR2 is YYNGEE. V was clipped by 0 bases and J by 2 bases; unmatched bases: 8. The CDR3 loop spans 17 amino acids. The CDR3 region has the DNA TGTGCCAGCAGCGTAGCCCTCGGACTAGGGACCTACAATGAGCAGTTCTTC. Its translation is CASSVALGLGTYNEQFF.

The chain has TRBV6-5 and TRBJ1-5, with D tentatively TRBD1 (6 bases). V gave up 8 bases and J gave up 5 bases, with 16 bases separating them. Germline values: CDR1 MNHEY, CDR2 SVGAGI. CDR3 length: 14 residues. The CDR3 sequence: CASGGAGADQPQHF. Written as DNA, the CDR3 is TGTGCCAGCGGGGGGGCAGGGGCTGATCAGCCCCAGCATTTT.

The J gene is TRBJ1-5, the V gene TRBV4-3; D gene uncertain. Germline V gene lookup returns CDR1 LGHNA and CDR2 YSLEER. The CDR3 runs to 16 residues. The V end lost 2 bases, the J end lost 0 bases, and 11 bases lay between the germline ends. The CDR3 bases are TGCGCCAGCAGCCAAACGAGAGAAAATAGCAATCAGCCCCAGCATTTT. This encodes CASSQTRENSNQPQHF.

V and J are TRBV10-2 and TRBJ1-2; possibly TRBD1 for D (6 bases). This CDR3 region has 12 residues. Looked up from germline, CDR1 is WSHSY and CDR2 is SAAADI. Between the trimmed V and J ends, which lost 6 bases and 4 bases, there was a span of 9 bases. As DNA, the CDR3 is TGCGCCAGCAGAACAGGGCGCTATGGCTACACCTTC. Translation: CASRTGRYGYTF.

This clone was counted between two and nine times. V usage is TRBV10-3 and J usage is TRBJ2-1, with TRBD1 matching over 9 bases. V shed 6 bases and J 1 base; nucleotides not matched to a gene: 7. Germline-derived CDR1 and CDR2 are ENHRY and SYGVKD. This CDR3 region has 16 residues. The CDR3 DNA reads TGTGCCATCAGCCAGGGACAGGGATTGTCCTACAATGAGCAGTTCTTC. Residues: CAISQGQGLSYNEQFF.